The 24 T cell receptor beta chains below were found in one sample sequenced in a study of blood T cells in healthy people across ages. With a J-beta primer mix and a sample-barcoded 5' primer, a second PCR ran about 6 to 11 cycles. TCRdb used MiXCR to reprocess the 5' RACE reads, holding one entry per CDR3 protein. The table has about 1,800,000 distinct CDR3 sequences, under 30% seen once; the top ten hold around 7.7%. Input material: blood. All receptors come from a woman in her 30s in good health.

V gene TRBV7-6 combines with J gene TRBJ1-6, with 7 bases aligning to TRBD1. CDR1 is SGHVS, CDR2 FNYEAQ, per germline. Trimming took 1 base from V and 10 from J; bases not matched to a gene: 10. The CDR3 sequence is 16 residues long. The CDR3 sequence: CASSLEPRDSWSPLHF. CDR3 sequence (DNA): TGTGCCAGCAGCTTAGAACCCCGGGACAGTTGGTCACCCCTCCACTTT.

The V gene is TRBV19, the J gene TRBJ2-1; TRBD1 aligns across 12 bases. The CDR3 consists of 17 residues. Germline lookup yields CDR1 LNHDA and CDR2 SQIVND (reference sequence). V was pared by 3 bases and J by 2 bases, with 5 bases of the junction left unmatched. The CDR3 sequence is CASSILGTGGAYNEQFF. CDR3 coding DNA: TGTGCCAGTAGTATTCTCGGGACAGGGGGCGCCTACAATGAGCAGTTCTTC. The full variable domain, completed using reference TRBV19 and TRBJ2-1, is DGGITQSPKYLFRKEGQNVTLSCEQNLNHDAMYWYRQDPGQGLRLIYYSQIVNDFQKGDIAEGYSVSREKKESFPLTVTSAQKNPTAFYLCASSILGTGGAYNEQFFGPGTRLTVL.

The chain employs TRBV7-2 and TRBJ1-1; D gene unclear. Per the germline V gene, CDR1 is SGHTA and CDR2 is FQGNSA. The CDR3 spans 12 residues. Trimming cost V 4 bases and J 5 bases, with 8 bases left between them. The CDR3 protein is CASSSKRTEAFF. CDR3 nucleotide sequence: TGTGCCAGCAGCTCCAAAAGGACTGAAGCTTTCTTT.

The chain links TRBV18 to TRBJ2-7; 9 nucleotides agree with TRBD2. The V and J ends lost 7 bases and 3 bases, in that order; junction bases with no gene match: 7. The CDR3 is 14 amino acids. The V gene's germline CDR1 is KGHSH and CDR2 LQKENI. The CDR3 here is CASFGGGGVYEQYF. CDR3 nucleotide sequence: TGTGCCAGCTTCGGCGGGGGGGGAGTCTACGAGCAGTACTTC.

The V and J genes are TRBV12-3 or TRBV12-4 and TRBJ2-5; 7 bases are a match to TRBD2. The CDR3 totals 14 residues. V lost 4 bases, J lost 2 bases, and 4 bases stayed unmatched. The CDR3 here is CASSWHGGQETQYF. The CDR3 bases are TGTGCCAGCAGTTGGCACGGGGGGCAAGAGACCCAGTACTTC.

This clonotype has only a few counts. The chain has TRBV20-1 and TRBJ2-7; a possible D gene is TRBD1 (6 bases). Germline CDR1 and CDR2: DFQATT and SNEGSKA (reference sequence). The CDR3 is 14 residues long. Between the trimmed V and J ends, which lost 0 bases and 4 bases, there was a span of 13 bases. The CDR3 sequence is CSARDRDKQYEQYF. In DNA, the CDR3 is TGCAGTGCTAGAGACCGGGACAAACAATACGAGCAGTACTTC.

V usage is TRBV14 and J usage is TRBJ2-7; maybe TRBD1 (5 bases). The CDR3 is made up of 14 amino acids. V was shortened by 2 bases and J by 3 bases, with 11 bases between the two germline ends. Germline CDR1 is SGHDN and CDR2 is FVKESK. The CDR3 loop is CASSQRQSFYEQYF. The CDR3, as DNA: TGTGCCAGCAGCCAAAGACAGAGTTTCTACGAGCAGTACTTC. The full variable domain, rest sourced from reference TRBV14 and TRBJ2-7, is EAGVTQFPSHSVIEKGQTVTLRCDPISGHDNLYWYRRVMGKEIKFLLHFVKESKQDESGMPNNRFLAERTGGTYSTLKVQPAELEDSGVYFCASSQRQSFYEQYFGPGTRLTVT.

The rearrangement joins TRBV7-2 to TRBJ2-3; 11 nucleotides agree with TRBD1. The CDR3 consists of 16 residues. The ends lost 4 bases at V and 3 bases at J; junction bases unmatched: 6. Germline values: CDR1 SGHTA, CDR2 FQGNSA. CDR3 in DNA: TGTGCCAGCAGCTCCCGGACAGGGGGCGGGACAGATACGCAGTATTTT. This translates into CASSSRTGGGTDTQYF.

This clonotype has just one count. This sequence may be a read error, since a much larger clone differs from it by one base. This chain uses TRBV29-1 with TRBJ2-5; 9 nucleotides agree with TRBD1. The CDR3 consists of 13 residues. V lost 6 bases and J lost 7; bases outside the gene matches: 9. Germline V gene data show CDR1 as SQVTM and CDR2 as ANQGSEA. CDR3 loop: CSVGGQGERTQYF. As DNA, the CDR3 is TGCAGCGTAGGGGGACAGGGAGAGAGGACCCAGTACTTC.

This clonotype turned up a few times. This may be a read error, as it is one base from a much larger clone. The V call is TRBV5-5, the J call TRBJ2-5; unclear D gene. Trimming pared 4 bases from V and 2 bases from J, leaving 12 bases between. Germline V CDR1 and CDR2: SGHKS, YYEKEE (reference sequence). The CDR3 contains 14 residues. The CDR3 loop reads CASSLTCSQETQYF. In nucleotides, the CDR3 is TGTGCCAGCAGCCTGACATGTTCTCAAGAGACCCAGTACTTC.

This clonotype turned up a few times. The CDR3 is CASRGRLAGATSYQQYF. As DNA, the CDR3 is TGTGCCAGCAGGGGACGACTAGCGGGAGCTACAAGCTACCAGCAGTACTTC. This rearrangement joins TRBV6-1 to TRBJ2-5; 12 nucleotides match TRBD2. The CDR3 contains 17 residues. CDR1 is MNHNS, CDR2 SASEGT, per germline. V was clipped by 6 bases and J by 11 bases; unmatched bases: 19.

The DNA of the CDR3 is TGTGCCAGCAGTTCAAAAAGGGGCGGGGGCGCGTCGCGGACCGGGGAGCTGTTTTTT. Translating it yields CASSSKRGGGASRTGELFF. The chain combines TRBV7-2 with TRBJ2-2, with a weak D call TRBD2 (7 bases). CDR3 size: 19 residues. V was shortened by 6 bases and J by 5 bases, with 28 bases between the two germline ends. The germline V gene has CDR1 SGHTA and CDR2 FQGNSA.

This clonotype was seen a few times. The gene calls are TRBV9 and TRBJ1-5; 12 nucleotides agree with TRBD1. The CDR3 runs 15 residues. V lost 4 bases and J lost 6; bases outside the gene matches: 5. The V gene's germline CDR1 is SGDLS and CDR2 YYNGEE. CDR3: CASSKGQGASQPQHF. The CDR3 DNA sequence: TGTGCCAGCAGCAAGGGACAGGGGGCTTCTCAGCCCCAGCATTTT.

This chain connects TRBV7-9 to TRBJ2-1, with a weak D call TRBD2 (5 bases). The CDR3 is 11 residues long. Germline V gives CDR1 SEHNR, CDR2 FQNEAQ (reference sequence). Trimming took 6 bases from V and 10 from J, leaving 10 bases between them. The chain's CDR3 is CASSHASEQFF. DNA of the CDR3: TGTGCCAGCAGTCACGCTAGCGAGCAGTTCTTC.

A word on this clonotype: Germline and junction disagree at one end, which may indicate a read error. The chain is built from TRBV5-1 and TRBJ1-6; D call uncertain. The CDR3 totals 16 residues. Germline V gene lookup returns CDR1 SGHRS and CDR2 YFSETQ. For the CDR3, the DNA is TGCGCCGGCAGTCCTGCGATCCGCTCCTATAATTCACCCCTCCACTTT. It specifies CAGSPAIRSYNSPLHF.

This clonotype was counted at least ten times. This sequence joins TRBV7-9 and TRBJ2-3; the D gene is possibly TRBD2 (5 bases). The CDR3 has 12 amino acids. V was trimmed by 6 bases and J by 5 bases, leaving 9 bases between them. The germline CDR1 and CDR2 sequences are SEHNR and FQNEAQ (reference sequence). The CDR3 here is CASSSGLDTQYF. Here the CDR3 DNA reads TGTGCCAGCAGTTCGGGGTTAGATACGCAGTATTTT.

In its sample, this clonotype was seen a few times. The gene calls are TRBV14 and TRBJ2-7; the D is unclear. Germline V gene lookup returns CDR1 SGHDN and CDR2 FVKESK. The CDR3 totals 13 residues. Trimming pared 1 base from V and 4 bases from J, leaving 8 bases between. The DNA for the CDR3 is TGTGCCAGCAGCCAAGTTTTAGAATACGAGCAGTACTTC. Its translation: CASSQVLEYEQYF.

In the case of this clonotype: A much larger clone differs by one base, so this may be a read error. This chain connects TRBV29-1 to TRBJ2-1; D remains unclear. Trimming removed 7 bases at V and 8 bases at J, with 15 bases between. Germline V gene lookup returns CDR1 SQVTM and CDR2 ANQGSEA. CDR3 length: 12 amino acids. CDR3 nucleotides: TGCAGCGGTTCCTCAGGAAATTATGAGCAGTTCTTC. Translation gives CSGSSGNYEQFF.

Many counts were recorded for this clonotype. V usage is TRBV5-1 and J usage is TRBJ2-7; tentatively, D is TRBD2 (6 bases). The germline CDR1 and CDR2 sequences are SGHRS and YFSETQ. V lost 4 bases and J 5 bases, leaving 19 bases between the germline ends. The CDR3 covers 15 residues. The CDR3 reads CASSPNPGTAHEQYF. CDR3 bases: TGCGCCAGCAGCCCCAATCCCGGGACTGCCCACGAGCAGTACTTC.

The sample holds a few counts of this clonotype. CDR3 sequence reads: CASSYRDRGGKKLFF. CDR3 coding DNA: TGTGCCAGCAGTTACCGCGACAGGGGAGGAAAAAAACTGTTTTTT. The chain uses TRBV6-6 and TRBJ1-4, with 8 positions matching TRBD1. Trimming at V came to 2 bases and at J to 9 bases, leaving 8 bases not matched to a gene. The germline V gene has CDR1 MNHNY and CDR2 SVGAGI (reference sequence). The CDR3 runs 15 residues.

The chain couples TRBV6-5 to TRBJ1-6; D remains unclear. CDR1 is MNHEY, CDR2 SVGAGI, per germline. Trimming took 0 bases from V and 6 from J, leaving 3 bases between them. The CDR3 runs to 13 residues. CDR3 region: CASSYSANSPLHF. The CDR3 nucleotides are TGTGCCAGCAGTTACTCTGCTAATTCACCCCTCCACTTT.

This clonotype was detected only a few times. CDR3 loop: CASTRLAGDYEQYF. CDR3 DNA: TGTGCCAGCACTCGACTAGCGGGCGACTACGAGCAGTACTTC. The J gene is TRBJ2-7, the V gene TRBV6-5, with 10 bases identical to TRBD2. The CDR3 runs to 14 residues. In germline, CDR1 is MNHEY, CDR2 SVGAGI. J gave up 3 bases and V 7 bases, and 6 bases lay outside the gene matches.

Here the CDR3 DNA reads TGTGCCAGCAGCAAGGACAGGCCGGGCGAGCAGTACTTC. This encodes CASSKDRPGEQYF. The V call is TRBV7-2, the J call TRBJ2-5; 7 positions match TRBD1. The J call may not be correct, given that the DNA end is closer to TRBJ2-7. Germline V gene data show CDR1 as SGHTA and CDR2 as FQGNSA. This CDR3 contains 13 residues.

The rearrangement uses TRBV2 and TRBJ2-5; no reliable D call. The germline gives CDR1 SNHLY, CDR2 FYNNEI. The CDR3 is made up of 14 amino acids. The germline V and J ends were trimmed by 6 bases and 1 base, with 12 bases remaining between them. DNA for the CDR3: TGTGCCAGCAGCTTAAAACAGCCCCAAGAGACCCAGTACTTC. Protein sequence: CASSLKQPQETQYF.